This T cell receptor (beta chain) derives from a study of T-cell reconstitution after alpha-beta-depleted transplantation in children. Per the germline V gene, CDR1 is SGHTA and CDR2 is FQGNSA. The CDR3 has 13 residues. The ends were cut back, 4 bases at V and 7 bases at J, with 13 bases in the middle. Unique molecular identifiers were built into the TCRbeta library. From the PCR reads, TCRdb called clonotypes with MiXCR, one entry per CDR3 protein. The table includes more than 550,000 distinct CDR3 sequences, more than 9% detected once. The sequencing here drew on PBMCs from the stem cell graft donor, taken from the stem cell graft. The receptor was derived from a human donor who donated a stem cell graft to a child with acute myeloid leukemia. The rearrangement joins TRBV7-2 to TRBJ2-5; TRBD2 is a possible D gene (6 bases). CDR3 in amino acids: CASSSPGGVTQYF. In nucleotides, the CDR3 is TGTGCCAGCAGCTCGCCCGGAGGGGTGACCCAGTACTTC.